Following are 32 T cell receptor beta chains from one sample sequenced in a study of blood T cell repertoires in COVID-19. The data were produced by immunoSEQ multiplex PCR, yet TCRdb's version contains in-frame clones alone and is incomplete. The sample carries around 150,000 clones, about 77% recorded once. Sequences were obtained from peripheral blood. The origin of the receptors is a woman aged 50 to 65 with active or convalescent COVID-19.

This clone came up a few times. Here the CDR3 DNA reads TGTGCCAGCACCCTAGGGGGGGGCCCAAGCACAGATACGCAGTATTTT. This translates into CASTLGGGPSTDTQYF. The genes are TRBV5-4 and TRBJ2-3; tentatively, D is TRBD2 (7 bases). Trimming removed 6 bases from V and 0 bases from J, with 17 bases in between. This CDR3 is 16 amino acids long. The germline CDR1 and CDR2 sequences are SGHNT and YYREEE (reference sequence).

The rearrangement joins TRBV3-1 (or the pseudogene TRBV3-2) to TRBJ1-2; 9 positions match TRBD1. Germline V gene sequence: CDR1 LGHDT, CDR2 YNNKEL (reference sequence). CDR3 size: 14 residues. The ends lost 1 base at V and 8 bases at J; junction bases unmatched: 5. The CDR3 nucleotides are TGTGCCAGCAGCCAAGGGACAGGGGCGCGGGGCTACACCTTC. Translation gives CASSQGTGARGYTF.

The V gene is TRBV5-6, the J gene TRBJ2-7; D is perhaps TRBD2 (5 bases). CDR1 and CDR2 from the germline V gene are SGHDT and YYEEEE. The CDR3 is 13 residues long. With 4 bases removed from V and 7 bases from J, the gap between germline ends came to 15 bases. CDR3 coding DNA: TGTGCCAGCAGCCCAAACCGGGGAAGAGAGCAGTACTTC. Translated, it gives CASSPNRGREQYF.

The chain employs TRBV25-1 and TRBJ2-5; 7 nucleotides match TRBD1. Germline CDR1 is MGHDK and CDR2 is SYGVNS. The CDR3 contains 14 residues. Trimming at V came to 1 base and at J to 5 bases, leaving 4 bases not matched to a gene. CDR3 bases: TGTGCCAGCAGTGAATTAGGGGGCCAGGAGACCCAGTACTTC. Translated, it gives CASSELGGQETQYF.

This clone has a count of ten or more. The chain employs TRBV19 and TRBJ1-5, with a possible D match to TRBD1 (6 bases). V was shortened by 1 base and J by 6 bases, with 10 bases between the two germline ends. Germline values: CDR1 LNHDA, CDR2 SQIVND (reference sequence). The CDR3 sequence is 14 residues long. In DNA form, the CDR3 reads TGTGCCAGTAGTATAGGAGGGGGTGGTCAGCCCCAGCATTTT. This encodes CASSIGGGGQPQHF.

CDR3 region: CASSSQMNTEAFF. In DNA, the CDR3 is TGTGCCAGCAGCTCCCAAATGAACACTGAAGCTTTCTTT. This sequence joins TRBV7-3 and TRBJ1-1; the D is unclear. Germline CDR1 reads SGHTA; CDR2 reads FQGTGA. V was shortened by 4 bases and J by 0 bases, with 6 bases between the two germline ends. The CDR3 runs 13 residues.

The chain couples TRBV6-5 to TRBJ1-2; 7 bases fit TRBD1. This CDR3 is 13 amino acids long. CDR1 is MNHEY, CDR2 SVGAGI, per germline. Unmatched junction bases numbered 8, after V lost 6 bases and J lost 7 bases. The CDR3 DNA sequence: TGTGCCAGCAGCTCCGACAGGGACGTTGGCTACACCTTC. Amino acid sequence: CASSSDRDVGYTF.

This clone appeared once. This chain joins TRBV19 and TRBJ2-7, with D possibly being TRBD1 (6 bases). CDR1 and CDR2 (germline): LNHDA, SQIVND (reference sequence). Trimming cost V 6 bases and J 3 bases, with 12 bases left between them. CDR3 length: 13 residues. CDR3 sequence: CASRKGDIYEQYF. The CDR3 DNA reads TGTGCCAGTAGGAAGGGGGACATCTACGAGCAGTACTTC.

This clone was counted a single time. V is TRBV28 and J is TRBJ2-2; a possible D gene is TRBD1 (7 bases). Trimming stripped 6 bases from V and 7 bases from J, with 24 bases between. CDR3 length equals 17 residues. The germline CDR1 and CDR2 sequences are MDHEN and SYDVKM. The CDR3 sequence: CASRSSMGAGGNGELFF. The CDR3 bases are TGTGCCAGCAGATCCTCAATGGGGGCAGGGGGGAACGGGGAGCTGTTTTTT. The variable domain in full, with the rest retrieved from reference TRBV28 and TRBJ2-2, is DVKVTQSSRYLVKRTGEKVFLECVQDMDHENMFWYRQDPGLGLRLIYFSYDVKMKEKGDIPEGYSVSREKKERFSLILESASTNQTSMYLCASRSSMGAGGNGELFFGEGSRLTVL.

The chain links TRBV12-3 or TRBV12-4 to TRBJ2-7; D is possibly TRBD2 (5 bases). V lost 2 bases to trimming and J lost 7 bases, with 6 bases between them. This CDR3 is built from 11 residues. This CDR3 is CASSLSGEQYF. The CDR3 DNA reads TGTGCCAGCAGTTTATCGGGGGAGCAGTACTTC.

The CDR3 DNA sequence: TGTGCCAGCAGCCAACAGGGGGCCACTGAAGCTTTCTTT. It codes for CASSQQGATEAFF. This chain uses TRBV5-6 with TRBJ1-1; TRBD1 aligns across 9 bases. The J segment lost 4 bases and the V segment lost 4 bases, leaving 2 bases of the junction unmatched. This CDR3 contains 13 residues. CDR1 and CDR2 (germline): SGHDT, YYEEEE. Complete variable domain (other parts from reference TRBV5-6 and TRBJ1-1): DAGVTQSPTHLIKTRGQQVTLRCSPKSGHDTVSWYQQALGQGPQFIFQYYEEEERQRGNFPDRFSGHQFPNYSSELNVNALLLGDSALYLCASSQQGATEAFFGQGTRLTVV.

The V gene is TRBV12-1, the J gene TRBJ2-1; the listed D gene, TRBD1, was not tested against the DNA. TRBV12-1 is a pseudogene. CDR3 length equals 17 residues. The CDR3 region is CASSFEDTHSPGNEQFF. CDR3 DNA: TGTGCCAGCAGCTTCGAAGACACTCACTCACCTGGGAATGAGCAGTTCTTC.

J is TRBJ1-3 and V is TRBV7-2, with D perhaps matching TRBD1 (6 bases). Trimming removed 4 bases at V and 1 base at J, with 17 bases between. Looked up from germline, CDR1 is SGHTA and CDR2 is FQGNSA. CDR3 size: 17 residues. The CDR3 protein is CASSSGRGIGSGNTIYF. The CDR3 nucleotides read TGTGCCAGCAGCTCGGGCAGGGGAATAGGGTCTGGAAACACCATATATTTT.

This clone has a handful of counts. The chain has TRBV28 and TRBJ1-4; possibly TRBD1 for D (5 bases). Trimming removed 7 bases at V and 2 bases at J, with 11 bases between. CDR1 MDHEN and CDR2 SYDVKM come from the germline V gene. This CDR3 spans 14 amino acids. The CDR3 protein is CASIRPGTNEKLFF. CDR3 DNA sequence: TGTGCCAGCATTCGTCCAGGGACTAATGAAAAACTGTTTTTT.

Written as DNA, the CDR3 is TGCGCCAGCAACCGACAGGGTGGGGACACCGGGGAGCTGTTTTTT. Translated, it gives CASNRQGGDTGELFF. V and J are TRBV5-1 and TRBJ2-2, with 7 bases lining up with TRBD1. The V gene end was trimmed by 6 bases and the J gene end by 3 bases; junction bases not matched to a gene: 8. Germline CDR1 reads SGHRS; CDR2 reads YFSETQ. This CDR3 is built from 15 residues.

This clone is a singleton in its sample. This rearrangement joins TRBV5-6 to TRBJ2-3; TRBD2 matches at 8 bases. There are 17 residues in the CDR3. Per germline, CDR1 SGHDT and CDR2 YYEEEE. Trimming cost V 1 base and J 1 base; bases outside gene matches: 8. CDR3 amino acids: CASSLTLAGEGTDTQYF. CDR3 nucleotides: TGTGCCAGCAGCTTGACCCTAGCGGGCGAGGGCACAGATACGCAGTATTTT.

This clone appeared once. The chain is built from TRBV6-6 and TRBJ1-6; D unresolved. CDR1 and CDR2 from the germline V gene are MNHNY and SVGAGI (reference sequence). Trimming pared 9 bases from V and 6 bases from J, leaving 9 bases between. The CDR3 has 12 residues. CDR3 sequence: CASGGGNSPLHF. CDR3 DNA sequence: TGTGCCAGTGGAGGTGGTAATTCACCCCTCCACTTT.

This chain joins TRBV2 and TRBJ2-1, with 8 bases fitting TRBD2. The CDR3 has 14 amino acids. Per the germline V gene, CDR1 is SNHLY and CDR2 is FYNNEI. Germline trimming cut 6 bases from V and 8 bases from J; bases unmatched to any gene: 9. CDR3 sequence: CASSPGTRQDEQFF. DNA of the CDR3: TGTGCCAGCAGCCCCGGGACTAGGCAGGATGAGCAGTTCTTC.

The V call is TRBV25-1, the J call TRBJ2-2, with D possibly TRBD1 on 5 matching bases. V lost 3 bases, J lost 6 bases, and 14 bases lay in between. Germline V lookup: CDR1 MGHDK, CDR2 SYGVNS. The length of the CDR3 is 15 residues. The DNA for the CDR3 is TGTGCCAGCAGTGACAGTGTAGGGGTTTCCGGGGAGCTGTTTTTT. This gives the protein CASSDSVGVSGELFF.

The table lists this clone with a few counts. The rearrangement joins TRBV5-1 to TRBJ2-1; D is undetermined. The CDR3 length is 14 residues. The germline V and J ends were trimmed by 4 bases and 0 bases, with 8 bases remaining between them. Germline V gene data show CDR1 as SGHRS and CDR2 as YFSETQ. As DNA, the CDR3 is TGCGCCAGCAGCACCGGTGACTCCTACAATGAGCAGTTCTTC. Encoded protein: CASSTGDSYNEQFF. Variable domain in full (rest from reference TRBV5-1 and TRBJ2-1): KAGVTQTPRYLIKTRGQQVTLSCSPISGHRSVSWYQQTPGQGLQFLFEYFSETQRNKGNFPGRFSGRQFSNSRSEMNVSTLELGDSALYLCASSTGDSYNEQFFGPGTRLTVL.

Only a few counts were recorded for this clone. The chain joins TRBV19 to TRBJ2-7; a weak D match, TRBD1 (5 bases). The CDR3 is 15 residues long. CDR1 and CDR2 (germline): LNHDA, SQIVND (reference sequence). V was clipped by 1 base and J by 1 base, with 11 bases between them. Here the CDR3 reads CASSIASAGSYEQYF. DNA of the CDR3: TGTGCCAGTAGTATAGCGTCGGCAGGGTCCTACGAGCAGTACTTC.

The chain employs TRBV6-5 and TRBJ2-7; 14 bases match TRBD2. The CDR3 covers 13 residues. The germline gives CDR1 MNHEY, CDR2 SVGAGI. Unmatched junction bases numbered 1, after V lost 6 bases and J lost 6 bases. The CDR3 sequence: CASRTSGRGEQYF. The CDR3, as DNA: TGTGCCAGCAGGACTAGCGGGAGGGGCGAGCAGTACTTC.

The rearrangement uses TRBV7-2 and TRBJ2-5; D call uncertain. V dropped 5 bases and J dropped 1 base, with 17 bases sitting between them. The CDR3 is 16 residues long. Germline lookup yields CDR1 SGHTA and CDR2 FQGNSA. The CDR3 DNA reads TGTGCCAGCAGCCCTATGGTCCGGGTTGTCCAAGAGACCCAGTACTTC. This gives the protein CASSPMVRVVQETQYF.

The chain links TRBV6-5 to TRBJ2-2; possibly TRBD2 for D (5 bases). V lost 3 bases and J lost 1, with 9 bases in between. The CDR3 is 15 residues long. The germline CDR1 and CDR2 sequences are MNHEY and SVGAGI. The CDR3, as DNA: TGTGCCAGCAGTTATGGACTGTTGAACACCGGGGAGCTGTTTTTT. Its protein is CASSYGLLNTGELFF.

This chain joins TRBV11-2 and TRBJ1-6, with 10 bases aligning to TRBD1. The V segment lost 3 bases and the J segment 7 bases; nucleotides outside the gene matches: 15. This CDR3 is built from 19 residues. The germline gives CDR1 SGHAT, CDR2 FQNNGV. CDR3 loop: CASSLRGSGQGRGNSPLHF. The CDR3 DNA reads as TGTGCCAGCAGCTTGAGGGGCTCGGGACAGGGGAGGGGAAATTCACCCCTCCACTTT.

This chain connects TRBV29-1 to TRBJ2-7; 8 nucleotides line up with TRBD1. V was clipped by 7 bases and J by 2 bases; unmatched bases: 4. Germline V gene data show CDR1 as SQVTM and CDR2 as ANQGSEA. This CDR3 is 12 amino acids long. In nucleotides, the CDR3 is TGCAGCGGGGGGACAGGAACCTACGAGCAGTACTTC. Its translation is CSGGTGTYEQYF.

The J gene is TRBJ1-1, the V gene TRBV9, with D hard to call. CDR1 is SGDLS, CDR2 YYNGEE, per germline. The CDR3 spans 15 residues. V was clipped by 2 bases and J by 0 bases, with 11 bases between them. Here the CDR3 reads CASSVLENMNTEAFF. Here the CDR3 DNA reads TGTGCCAGCAGCGTTCTCGAAAACATGAACACTGAAGCTTTCTTT.

There are a few counts of this clone. V gene TRBV11-2 combines with J gene TRBJ1-2; 11 bases are a match to TRBD1. The V gene's germline CDR1 is SGHAT and CDR2 FQNNGV. With V trimmed by 6 bases and J by 7 bases, 7 bases remained unmatched. The CDR3 runs to 14 residues. Here the CDR3 reads CASRPDRGLGGYTF. CDR3 bases: TGTGCCAGCAGACCGGACAGGGGGCTGGGTGGCTACACCTTC.

CDR3 bases: TGCGCCAGCAGCTTGTCGGGACAGGGGTTTAATTCACCCCTCCACTTT. Its translation: CASSLSGQGFNSPLHF. This chain uses TRBV5-1 with TRBJ1-6, with 10 bases aligning to TRBD1. Losses at the gene ends were 1 base for V and 6 bases for J; bases not matched to a gene: 4. The CDR3 sequence is 16 residues long. CDR1 and CDR2 from the germline V gene are SGHRS and YFSETQ.

In nucleotides, the CDR3 is TGTGCCAGCAGCCGCCTAGTTGGCTCCTACAATGAGCAGTTCTTC. Translating gives CASSRLVGSYNEQFF. The genes are TRBV6-5 and TRBJ2-1; D gene ambiguous. V was cut by 6 bases and J by 0 bases, with 12 bases left in between. This CDR3 region has 15 residues. CDR1 MNHEY and CDR2 SVGAGI come from the germline V gene.

The rearrangement links TRBV18 to TRBJ1-3; D ambiguous. The germline gives CDR1 KGHSH, CDR2 LQKENI. This CDR3 is 13 amino acids long. Trimming left V 5 bases short and J 1 base short, with 6 bases between. The CDR3 here is CASSEASGNTIYF. CDR3 bases: TGTGCCAGCTCAGAGGCATCTGGAAACACCATATATTTT.

The J gene is TRBJ2-5, the V gene TRBV7-6; the D gene is possibly TRBD2 (7 bases). V was shortened by 5 bases and J by 4 bases, with 14 bases between the two germline ends. This CDR3 contains 14 residues. Looked up from germline, CDR1 is SGHVS and CDR2 is FNYEAQ. CDR3 nucleotide sequence: TGTGCCAGCAGCCCGGGGGGCCCGTTAGAGACCCAGTACTTC. It specifies CASSPGGPLETQYF.